This T cell receptor beta chain was documented in a study of shared clonotypes between healthy human individuals. The method was immunoSEQ multiplex PCR; TCRdb's version includes in-frame clones alone and lacks a portion of them. This sample carries over a million clones, more than 60% of them seen once, and the ten largest clones take over 1.3%. J was trimmed by 3 bases and V by 3 bases; bases with no gene match: 10. The CDR3 contains 16 residues. Germline assignment: CDR1 SGHDT and CDR2 YYEEEE. The TCR originated in a man between 18 and 35 years old in good health. Sample: memory CD4+ T cells sorted from blood. The subset: CD45RA-negative fraction. The chain is built from TRBV5-6 and TRBJ2-7; 9 bases are a match to TRBD1. This CDR3 reads CASSSRWDRVIYEQYF. CDR3 in DNA: TGTGCCAGCAGCTCCAGATGGGACAGGGTAATCTACGAGCAGTACTTC.